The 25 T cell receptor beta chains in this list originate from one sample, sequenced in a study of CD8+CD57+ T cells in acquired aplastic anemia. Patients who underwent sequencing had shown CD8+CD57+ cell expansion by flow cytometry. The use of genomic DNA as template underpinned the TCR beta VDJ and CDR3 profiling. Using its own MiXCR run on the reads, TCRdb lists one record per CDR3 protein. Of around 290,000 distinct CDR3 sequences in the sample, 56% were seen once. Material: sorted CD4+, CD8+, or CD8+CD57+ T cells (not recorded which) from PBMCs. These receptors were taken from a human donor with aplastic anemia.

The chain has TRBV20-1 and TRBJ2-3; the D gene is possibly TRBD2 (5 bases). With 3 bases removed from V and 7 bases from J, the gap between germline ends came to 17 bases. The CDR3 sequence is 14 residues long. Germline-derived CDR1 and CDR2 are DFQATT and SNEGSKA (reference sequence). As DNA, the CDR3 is TGCAGTGCTAGCAAGGGAGTTATCGAAAATACGCAGTATTTT. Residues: CSASKGVIENTQYF.

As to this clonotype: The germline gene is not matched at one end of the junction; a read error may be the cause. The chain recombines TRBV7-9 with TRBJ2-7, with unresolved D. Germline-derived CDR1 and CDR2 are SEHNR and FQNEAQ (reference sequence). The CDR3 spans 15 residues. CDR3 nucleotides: TGCGCCAGCAGCCAAGATCGCGCACAGTCCTACGAGCAGTACTTC. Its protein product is CASSQDRAQSYEQYF.

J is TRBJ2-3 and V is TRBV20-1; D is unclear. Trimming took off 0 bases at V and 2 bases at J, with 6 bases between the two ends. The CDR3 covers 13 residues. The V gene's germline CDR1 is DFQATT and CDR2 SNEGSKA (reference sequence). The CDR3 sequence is CSARDSHTDTQYF. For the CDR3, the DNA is TGCAGTGCTAGAGATAGTCACACAGATACGCAGTATTTT.

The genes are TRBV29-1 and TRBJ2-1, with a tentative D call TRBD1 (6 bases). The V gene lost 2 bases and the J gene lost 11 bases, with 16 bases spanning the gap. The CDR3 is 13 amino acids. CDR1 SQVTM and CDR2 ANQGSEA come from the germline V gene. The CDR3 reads CSVEIQGGTKQFF. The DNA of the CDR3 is TGCAGCGTTGAAATCCAAGGGGGAACTAAGCAGTTCTTC.

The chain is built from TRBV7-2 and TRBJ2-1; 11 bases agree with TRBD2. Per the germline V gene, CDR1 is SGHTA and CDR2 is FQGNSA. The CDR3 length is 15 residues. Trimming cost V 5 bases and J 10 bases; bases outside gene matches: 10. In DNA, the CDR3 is TGTGCCAGCAGCCTCCTAGCGGGGGGACGGGGGGAGCAGTTCTTC. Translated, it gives CASSLLAGGRGEQFF.

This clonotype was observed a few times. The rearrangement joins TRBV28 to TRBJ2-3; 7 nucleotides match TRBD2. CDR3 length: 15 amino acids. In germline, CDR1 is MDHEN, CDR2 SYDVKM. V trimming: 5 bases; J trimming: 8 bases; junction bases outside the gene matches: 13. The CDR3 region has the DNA TGTGCCAGCAGTGAAACCCAGGGACTACAAGGTACGCAGTATTTT. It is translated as CASSETQGLQGTQYF.

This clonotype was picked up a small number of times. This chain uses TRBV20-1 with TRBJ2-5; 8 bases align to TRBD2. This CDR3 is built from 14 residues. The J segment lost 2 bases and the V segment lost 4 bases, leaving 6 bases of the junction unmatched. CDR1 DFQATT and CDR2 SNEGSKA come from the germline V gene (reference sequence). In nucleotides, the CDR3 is TGCAGTGCTACCCCGGGACTAGTTCAAGAGACCCAGTACTTC. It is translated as CSATPGLVQETQYF.

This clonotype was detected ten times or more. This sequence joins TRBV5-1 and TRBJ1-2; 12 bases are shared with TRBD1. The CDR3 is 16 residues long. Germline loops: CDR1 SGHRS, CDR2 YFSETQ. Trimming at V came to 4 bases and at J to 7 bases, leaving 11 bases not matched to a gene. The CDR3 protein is CASSTGQGAFGTGYTF. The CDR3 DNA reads TGCGCCAGCAGCACGGGACAGGGGGCTTTCGGGACTGGCTACACCTTC.

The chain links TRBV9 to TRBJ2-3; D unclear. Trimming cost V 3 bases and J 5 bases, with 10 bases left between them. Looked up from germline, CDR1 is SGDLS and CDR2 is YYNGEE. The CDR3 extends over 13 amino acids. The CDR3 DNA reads TGTGCCAGCAGCGGGACCCTTAGAGATACGCAGTATTTT. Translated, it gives CASSGTLRDTQYF.

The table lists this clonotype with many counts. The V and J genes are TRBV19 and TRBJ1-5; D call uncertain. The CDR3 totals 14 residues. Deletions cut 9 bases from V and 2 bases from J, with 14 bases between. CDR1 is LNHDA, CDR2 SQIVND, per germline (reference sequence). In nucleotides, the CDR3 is TGTGCCAGCGCTTACAGCTTCGGCAATCAGCCCCAGCATTTT. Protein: CASAYSFGNQPQHF.

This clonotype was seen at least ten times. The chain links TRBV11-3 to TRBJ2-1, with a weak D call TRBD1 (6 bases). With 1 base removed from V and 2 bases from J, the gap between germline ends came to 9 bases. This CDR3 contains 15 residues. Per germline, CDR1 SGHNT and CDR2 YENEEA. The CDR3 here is CASSLGGPTYNEQFF. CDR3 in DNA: TGTGCCAGCAGCTTAGGGGGGCCGACCTACAATGAGCAGTTCTTC.

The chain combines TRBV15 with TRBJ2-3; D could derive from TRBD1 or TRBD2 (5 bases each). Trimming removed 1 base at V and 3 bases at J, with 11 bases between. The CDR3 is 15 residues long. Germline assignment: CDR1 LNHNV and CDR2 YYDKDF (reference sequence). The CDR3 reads CATSRVRDGTDTQYF. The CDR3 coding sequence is TGTGCCACCAGCAGAGTCAGGGACGGAACAGATACGCAGTATTTT.

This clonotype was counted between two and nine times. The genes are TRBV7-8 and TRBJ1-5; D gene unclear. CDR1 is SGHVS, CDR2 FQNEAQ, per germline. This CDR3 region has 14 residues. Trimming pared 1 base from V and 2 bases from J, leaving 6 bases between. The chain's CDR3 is CASSLGPGNQPQHF. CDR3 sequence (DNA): TGTGCCAGCAGCTTAGGTCCAGGCAATCAGCCCCAGCATTTT.

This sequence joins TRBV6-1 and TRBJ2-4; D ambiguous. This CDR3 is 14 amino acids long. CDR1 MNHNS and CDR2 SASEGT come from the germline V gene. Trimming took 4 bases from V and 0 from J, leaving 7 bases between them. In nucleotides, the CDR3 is TGTGCCAGCAGTGCTAGGGAAGCCAAAAACATTCAGTACTTC. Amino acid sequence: CASSAREAKNIQYF.

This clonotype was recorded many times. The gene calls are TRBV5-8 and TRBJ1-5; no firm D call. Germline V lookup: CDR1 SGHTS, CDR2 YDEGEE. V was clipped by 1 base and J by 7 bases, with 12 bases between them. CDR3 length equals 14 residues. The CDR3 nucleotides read TGTGCCAGCAGCTTGTCGCGCACAGAACAGCCCCAGCATTTT. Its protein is CASSLSRTEQPQHF.

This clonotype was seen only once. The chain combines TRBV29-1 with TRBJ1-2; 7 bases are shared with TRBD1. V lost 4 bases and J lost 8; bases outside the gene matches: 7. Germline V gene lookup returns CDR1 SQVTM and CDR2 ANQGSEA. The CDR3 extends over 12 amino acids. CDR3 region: CSVGQGNSGYTF. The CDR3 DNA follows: TGCAGCGTTGGACAGGGAAACTCCGGCTACACCTTC.

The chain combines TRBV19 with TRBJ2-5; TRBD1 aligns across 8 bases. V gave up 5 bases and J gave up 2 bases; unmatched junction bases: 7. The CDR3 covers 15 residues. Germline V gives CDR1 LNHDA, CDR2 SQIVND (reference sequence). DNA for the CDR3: TGTGCCAGTAGTCCGCGGACAGGGTCGCAAGAGACCCAGTACTTC. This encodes CASSPRTGSQETQYF.

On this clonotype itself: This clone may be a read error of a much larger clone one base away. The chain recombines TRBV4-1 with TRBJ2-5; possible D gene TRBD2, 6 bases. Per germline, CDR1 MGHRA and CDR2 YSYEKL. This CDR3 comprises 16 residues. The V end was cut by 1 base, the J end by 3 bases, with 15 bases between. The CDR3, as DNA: TGCGCCAGCAGCCAAGCCTTTGTCCCGGGAGAAGAGACCCAGTACTTC. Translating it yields CASSQAFVPGEETQYF.

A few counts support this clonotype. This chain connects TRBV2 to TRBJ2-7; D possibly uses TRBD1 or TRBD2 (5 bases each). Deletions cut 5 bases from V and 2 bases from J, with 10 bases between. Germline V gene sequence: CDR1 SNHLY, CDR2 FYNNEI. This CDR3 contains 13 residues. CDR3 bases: TGTGCCAGCAGTCACCGGGACCCCTACGAGCAGTACGTC. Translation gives CASSHRDPYEQYV.

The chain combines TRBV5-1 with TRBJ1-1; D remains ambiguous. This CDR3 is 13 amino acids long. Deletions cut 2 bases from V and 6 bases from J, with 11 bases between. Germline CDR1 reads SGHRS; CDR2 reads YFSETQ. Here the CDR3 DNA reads TGCGCCAGCAGCTTAATATCGGGATCTGAAGCTTTCTTT. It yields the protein CASSLISGSEAFF.

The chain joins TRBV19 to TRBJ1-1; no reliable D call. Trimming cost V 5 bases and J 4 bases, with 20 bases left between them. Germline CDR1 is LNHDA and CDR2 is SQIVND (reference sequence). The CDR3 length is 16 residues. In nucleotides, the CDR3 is TGTGCCAGTAGTGATGCGGCTGGGTTATGGGGCACTGAAGCTTTCTTT. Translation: CASSDAAGLWGTEAFF.

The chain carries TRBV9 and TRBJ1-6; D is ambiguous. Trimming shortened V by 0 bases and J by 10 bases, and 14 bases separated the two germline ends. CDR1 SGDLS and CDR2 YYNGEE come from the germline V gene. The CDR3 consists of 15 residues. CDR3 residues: CASSVDGERVSPLHF. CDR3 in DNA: TGTGCCAGCAGCGTAGATGGGGAGAGGGTCTCACCCCTCCACTTT. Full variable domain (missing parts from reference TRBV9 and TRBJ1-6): DSGVTQTPKHLITATGQRVTLRCSPRSGDLSVYWYQQSLDQGLQFLIQYYNGEERAKGNILERFSAQQFPDLHSELNLSSLELGDSALYFCASSVDGERVSPLHFGNGTRLTVT.

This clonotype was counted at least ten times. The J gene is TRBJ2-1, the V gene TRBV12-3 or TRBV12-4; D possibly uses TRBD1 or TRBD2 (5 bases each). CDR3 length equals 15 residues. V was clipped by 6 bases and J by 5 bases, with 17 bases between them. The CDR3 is CASSQRRDSNNEQFF. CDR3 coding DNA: TGTGCCAGCAGCCAGCGGAGAGACAGCAACAATGAGCAGTTCTTC.

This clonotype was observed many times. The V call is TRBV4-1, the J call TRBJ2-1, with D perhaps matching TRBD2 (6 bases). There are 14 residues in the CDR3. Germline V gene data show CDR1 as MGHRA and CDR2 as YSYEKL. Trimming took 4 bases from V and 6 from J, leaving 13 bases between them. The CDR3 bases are TGCGCCAGCAGCCTGACTAGTGGGGCCAATGAGCAGTTCTTC. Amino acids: CASSLTSGANEQFF.

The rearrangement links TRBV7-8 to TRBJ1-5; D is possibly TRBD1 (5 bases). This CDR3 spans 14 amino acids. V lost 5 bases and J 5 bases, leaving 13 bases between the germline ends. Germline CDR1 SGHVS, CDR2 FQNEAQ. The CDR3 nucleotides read TGTGCCAGCAGCCACCGGGACCGGTATCAGCCCCAGCATTTT. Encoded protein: CASSHRDRYQPQHF.